Listed below are T cell receptor beta chains from one sample, sequenced in a study of PD-1 blockade in classical Hodgkin lymphoma. Sequenced by immunoSEQ multiplex PCR; TCRdb stores in-frame clones only, minus some. The sample has about 20,000 clones; roughly 89% are singletons. The sample was CD4+ T cells from blood. Receptor source: a human donor with classical Hodgkin lymphoma. Each CDR3 is given with its conserved first and last residue. A D gene is named only where the DNA matches it firmly. Not every row has a clone size; where given, it reads once, few, many or a size class.

V	D	size	J	CDR3	DNA
TRBV7-2	-	once	TRBJ1-3	CASSLKRSGGSGNTIYF	TGTGCCAGCAGCCTTAAACGGAGCGGCGGCTCTGGAAACACCATATATTTT
TRBV30	-	-	TRBJ1-2	CAWSVQANYGYTF	TGTGCCTGGAGTGTCCAGGCTAACTATGGCTACACCTTC
TRBV2	TRBD1	once	TRBJ1-6	CASSENRGALSPLHF	TGTGCCAGCAGTGAAAACAGGGGGGCTCTTTCACCCCTCCACTTT
TRBV7-9	TRBD2	-	TRBJ2-2	CASSLMVSGRAGTGELFF	TGTGCCAGCAGCTTAATGGTTAGCGGGAGGGCCGGAACCGGGGAGCTGTTTTTT
TRBV5-6	TRBD1	-	TRBJ2-5	CASSLRDRSSHF	TGTGCCAGCAGCCTGAGGGACAGGTCCAGCCACTTC
TRBV7-3	-	-	TRBJ1-5	CASSVDGNQPQHF	TGTGCCAGCAGCGTCGACGGCAATCAGCCCCAGCATTTT
TRBV4-3	-	-	TRBJ1-1	CASSQGGGQRIEAFF	TGCGCCAGCAGCCAAGGTGGGGGACAAAGGATTGAAGCTTTCTTT
TRBV4-2	TRBD2	-	TRBJ2-5	CASSQASGGAETQYF	TGTGCCAGCAGCCAAGCTAGCGGGGGGGCTGAGACCCAGTACTTC
TRBV2	TRBD1	-	TRBJ2-3	CASGRTGDPTDTQYF	TGTGCCAGCGGGCGGACAGGGGATCCCACAGATACGCAGTATTTT
TRBV6-6	-	-	TRBJ2-5	CASSYWGGVNQETQYF	TGTGCCAGCAGTTACTGGGGCGGGGTGAACCAAGAGACCCAGTACTTC
TRBV25-1	TRBD2	-	TRBJ2-7	CASSVIGVGLGGYEQYF	TGTGCCAGCAGTGTGATAGGTGTGGGACTCGGGGGGTACGAGCAGTACTTC
TRBV5-4	TRBD1	-	TRBJ1-2	CASSLDRASGYTF	TGTGCCAGCAGCCTGGACAGGGCCTCTGGCTACACCTTC
TRBV7-2	TRBD1	-	TRBJ1-6	CASSLGIRQGGSPLHF	TGTGCCAGCAGCTTAGGCATCAGGCAGGGGGGTTCACCCCTCCACTTT
TRBV27	TRBD2	once	TRBJ2-1	CASSFRLANEQFF	TGTGCCAGCAGTTTCCGACTAGCCAATGAGCAGTTCTTC
TRBV6-1	TRBD2	-	TRBJ2-3	CASSDQRGGTDTQYF	TGTGCCAGCAGTGACCAGCGGGGGGGCACAGATACGCAGTATTTT
TRBV7-3	TRBD2	-	TRBJ2-1	CASSVTSGKYNEQFF	TGTGCCAGCAGCGTCACTAGCGGGAAATACAATGAGCAGTTCTTC
TRBV19	-	-	TRBJ1-1	CASSIDRDTEAFF	TGTGCCAGTAGTATAGACAGGGACACTGAAGCTTTCTTT
TRBV9	-	once	TRBJ2-2	CASSVGGVSTGELFF	TGTGCCAGCAGCGTAGGGGGAGTTAGTACCGGGGAGCTGTTTTTT
TRBV27	-	-	TRBJ1-2	CASSFDGIYGYTF	TGTGCCAGCAGTTTCGACGGAATCTATGGCTACACCTTC
TRBV4-3	-	-	TRBJ2-2	CASRPDSNTGELFF	TGCGCCAGCAGACCTGACAGTAACACCGGGGAGCTGTTTTTT
TRBV5-1	-	-	TRBJ2-5	CASSAIPGHIQETQYF	TGCGCCAGCAGCGCGATACCGGGACATATCCAAGAGACCCAGTACTTC
TRBV5-1	-	-	TRBJ1-5	CASSVDSSNQPQHF	TGCGCCAGCAGCGTTGACAGTAGCAATCAGCCCCAGCATTTT
TRBV10-3	-	-	TRBJ2-4	CAISEGPTNLAKNIQYF	TGTGCCATCAGTGAGGGGCCGACTAATCTAGCCAAAAACATTCAGTACTTC
TRBV7-8	-	-	TRBJ1-3	CASSSPRDGPGNTIYF	TGTGCCAGCAGCAGCCCCCGGGACGGCCCTGGAAACACCATATATTTT
TRBV6-1	-	-	TRBJ1-1	CASIYRNTEAFF	TGTGCCAGCATATATAGGAACACTGAAGCTTTCTTT
TRBV5-4	TRBD2	-	TRBJ2-1	CASGTSGYNEQFF	TGTGCCAGTGGGACTAGCGGTTACAATGAGCAGTTCTTC
TRBV9	-	-	TRBJ2-7	CASSVESLDEQYF	TGTGCCAGCAGCGTAGAAAGTCTGGACGAGCAGTACTTC
TRBV30	-	-	TRBJ2-7	CAWRGNYEQYF	TGTGCCTGGAGGGGGAACTACGAGCAGTACTTC
TRBV19	-	-	TRBJ1-1	CASTTIIPKDPIKNTEAFF	TGTGCCAGTACCACTATCATACCCAAGGATCCAATAAAGAACACTGAAGCTTTCTTT
TRBV21-1	-	-	TRBJ2-5	CASSAPLVETQYF	TGTGCCAGCAGCGCACCCTTGGTGGAGACCCAGTACTTC
TRBV7-2	-	-	TRBJ2-1	CASSQGPLGSYNEQFF	TGTGCCAGCAGCCAAGGACCGTTGGGCTCCTACAATGAGCAGTTCTTC
TRBV11-2	-	-	TRBJ1-1	CASSLSAMGNTEAFF	TGTGCCAGCAGCTTATCGGCGATGGGAAACACTGAAGCTTTCTTT
TRBV6-1	TRBD2	-	TRBJ2-3	CASSAASGGADTQYF	TGTGCCAGCAGCGCAGCGAGCGGGGGTGCAGATACGCAGTATTTT
TRBV7-2	-	few	TRBJ1-1	CASSSGEGNAFF	TGTGCCAGCAGCTCAGGGGAGGGGAATGCTTTCTTT
TRBV27	-	-	TRBJ2-7	CASRSGLTPYEQYF	TGTGCCAGCAGGTCAGGCCTAACCCCCTACGAGCAGTACTTC
TRBV5-1	TRBD1	-	TRBJ1-1	CASSLMSSSGGPFTEAFF	TGCGCCAGCAGCTTGATGTCATCGTCAGGGGGCCCGTTCACTGAAGCTTTCTTT
TRBV6-1	TRBD1	-	TRBJ2-6	CASRTGVVNVLTF	TGTGCCAGCAGAACAGGGGTAGTCAACGTCCTGACTTTC
TRBV19	TRBD2	-	TRBJ2-6	CASSILGAGGRSGANVLTF	TGTGCCAGTAGTATATTGGGGGCGGGGGGCAGGTCTGGGGCCAACGTCCTGACTTTC
TRBV19	-	few	TRBJ2-7	CASSISGGDPYEQYF	TGTGCCAGTAGTATATCGGGGGGCGACCCCTACGAGCAGTACTTC
TRBV11-2	-	-	TRBJ2-2	CASSPRVTGELFF	TGTGCCAGCAGCCCCAGGGTCACCGGGGAGCTGTTTTTT
TRBV6-1	-	-	TRBJ2-7	CASSPDYEQYF	TGTGCCAGCAGCCCCGACTACGAGCAGTACTTC
TRBV6-5	-	-	TRBJ2-7	CASRRHGSGSGEQYF	TGTGCCAGCAGACGGCACGGGAGCGGATCGGGAGAGCAGTACTTC
TRBV5-6	-	-	TRBJ1-3	CASSLSQRRHTIYF	TGTGCCAGCAGCTTGAGTCAACGACGCCACACCATATATTTT
TRBV7-9	-	-	TRBJ2-2	CASSLVAVANTGELFF	TGTGCCAGCAGCTTAGTGGCGGTCGCGAACACCGGGGAGCTGTTTTTT
TRBV18	-	-	TRBJ2-5	CASSPGTAQETQYF	TGTGCCAGCTCACCAGGAACAGCCCAAGAGACCCAGTACTTC